This TCR beta chain derives from a study of blood T cells in healthy people across ages. Study-wide results and limits: Reliance upon unsorted PBMCs precluded definitive naive versus antigen-experienced comparison. It was the long-lived donors that had more naive CD4+ cells and higher diversity than aged donors.

This clonotype was seen ten or more times. The antigen is undetermined. The germline V gene encodes CDR1 MGHRA and CDR2 YSYEKL. The CDR3 is 15 amino acids. Through a sample-barcoded 5' primer and a J-beta primer mix, a second PCR was run for about 6 to 11 cycles. One entry per CDR3 protein, called by TCRdb with MiXCR from the 5' RACE reads. In the table there are roughly 500,000 distinct CDR3 sequences, about 25% of which are singletons. This sample also belongs to another study, concerning T cells of mothers and their children.

Sequenced input: blood. V is TRBV4-1 and J is TRBJ2-5; 8 bases are a match to TRBD2. The DNA end is more similar to TRBJ2-1, so the J call may be wrong. This sequence was found in a boy aged 10-17 years in good health. Here the CDR3 DNA reads TGCGCCAGCAGCCAACTCAGCGGGAGTGCTGATGAGCAGTTCTTC. Translation gives CASSQLSGSADEQFF.